This T cell receptor (beta chain) was captured in a study of Tregs in tolerant kidney transplant recipients. Repertoires were generated with immunoSEQ multiplex PCR, while TCRdb's copy carries only in-frame clones and drops some. Of fewer than 55,000 clones in the sample, roughly 87% were seen once. V lost 8 bases and J lost 6, with 15 bases in between. The CDR3 totals 13 residues. From germline, CDR1 is LGHNA and CDR2 YSLEER. Related graft donors supplied nonmyeloablative bone marrow transplants, and mixed chimerism was transient. The source is a human patient who received a combined kidney and bone marrow transplant. A subset of T cells may come from the graft donor. Material: CD8+ T cells from blood (PBMCs), obtained 12 months after the transplant. This chain links TRBV4-3 with TRBJ2-3; D remains unclear. CDR3 in DNA: TGCGCCAGCTCCCCTCCATCAACTGATACGCAGTATTTT. This encodes CASSPPSTDTQYF.